These 28 T cell receptor beta chains came from one sample sequenced in a study of tumour-infiltrating T cells in Burkitt lymphoma. Generated by immunoSEQ multiplex PCR, the TCRdb table keeps only in-frame clones and is missing some. The sample includes several hundred clones, approximately 18% of them seen just once. Source material: tumor tissue. These receptors were taken from a human donor with Burkitt lymphoma.

This clone was seen more than once but under ten times. The chain has TRBV29-1 and TRBJ2-1, with D maybe TRBD2 (6 bases). V gave up 4 bases and J gave up 0 bases, with 10 bases separating them. Germline-derived CDR1 and CDR2 are SQVTM and ANQGSEA. The CDR3 totals 14 residues. The CDR3 region has the DNA TGCAGCGTTGGACGGGGGAGCTCCTACAATGAGCAGTTCTTC. Residues: CSVGRGSSYNEQFF.

The chain joins TRBV4-2 to TRBJ2-1; no clear D gene. V was cut by 0 bases and J by 8 bases, with 11 bases left in between. This CDR3 region has 14 residues. CDR1 and CDR2 from the germline V gene are LGHNA and YNFKEQ. The CDR3 sequence: CASSQDLAVDEQFF. CDR3 bases: TGTGCCAGCAGCCAAGACCTTGCGGTGGATGAGCAGTTCTTC.

This clone was seen more than once but under ten times. This sequence joins TRBV6-5 and TRBJ1-2; D is uncertain. The CDR3 loop spans 13 amino acids. V was pared by 2 bases and J by 6 bases, with 10 bases between. CDR1 is MNHEY and CDR2 is SVGAGI in the germline V gene. The CDR3 nucleotides read TGTGCCAGCAGTTACGGGCAAACCAATGGCTACACCTTC. The encoded protein is CASSYGQTNGYTF.

This clone showed up just a few times. This sequence joins TRBV5-1 and TRBJ1-2, with D possibly TRBD1 on 5 matching bases. The CDR3 extends over 13 amino acids. Germline CDR1 reads SGHRS; CDR2 reads YFSETQ. Trimming cost V 0 bases and J 8 bases, with 11 bases left between them. In nucleotides, the CDR3 is TGCGCCAGCAGCTTGGCGGGGACGGAGGGCTACACCTTC. The encoded protein is CASSLAGTEGYTF. Combining the CDR3 with reference TRBV5-1 and TRBJ1-2 gives the whole variable domain KAGVTQTPRYLIKTRGQQVTLSCSPISGHRSVSWYQQTPGQGLQFLFEYFSETQRNKGNFPGRFSGRQFSNSRSEMNVSTLELGDSALYLCASSLAGTEGYTFGSGTRLTVV.

This clone was seen more than once but under ten times. The V call is TRBV15, the J call TRBJ2-3; the D is unclear. The CDR3 has 14 residues. Germline V CDR1 and CDR2: LNHNV, YYDKDF (reference sequence). Trimming removed 4 bases at V and 4 bases at J, with 12 bases between. CDR3 amino acids: CATSNKYGADTQYF. In DNA form, the CDR3 reads TGTGCCACCAGCAATAAATATGGAGCAGATACGCAGTATTTT.

This clone appeared a few times. V gene TRBV5-4 combines with J gene TRBJ1-2, with D tentatively TRBD1 (6 bases). V was shortened by 1 base and J by 3 bases, with 10 bases between the two germline ends. This CDR3 region has 14 residues. Germline CDR1 and CDR2: SGHNT and YYREEE (reference sequence). The CDR3 DNA is TGTGCCAGCAGCTTGAAGGGGGTTGACTATGGCTACACCTTC. As protein: CASSLKGVDYGYTF.

This clone was detected only a few times. The chain has TRBV7-2 and TRBJ2-3; D gene unclear. V was cut by 4 bases and J by 2 bases, with 4 bases left in between. This CDR3 is built from 12 residues. CDR1 is SGHTA, CDR2 FQGNSA, per germline. The CDR3 protein is CASSSYTDTQYF. For the CDR3, the DNA is TGTGCCAGCAGCTCTTACACAGATACGCAGTATTTT. The full variable domain, rest sourced from reference TRBV7-2 and TRBJ2-3, is GAGVSQSPSNKVTEKGKDVELRCDPISGHTALYWYRQSLGQGLEFLIYFQGNSAPDKSGLPSDRFSAERTGGSVSTLTIQRTQQEDSAVYLCASSSYTDTQYFGPGTRLTVL.

The table lists this clone with a few counts. The chain is built from TRBV6-5 and TRBJ1-1, with TRBD1 identical over 10 bases. Germline assignment: CDR1 MNHEY and CDR2 SVGAGI. V shed 4 bases, J shed 4 bases, and the junction held 0 bases outside the gene matches. There are 13 residues in the CDR3. The CDR3 DNA is TGTGCCAGCAGTTGGACAGGGGGCACTGAAGCTTTCTTT. Translated, it gives CASSWTGGTEAFF.

The chain couples TRBV14 to TRBJ1-1; D is undetermined. The V end was cut by 3 bases, the J end by 5 bases, with 7 bases between. The germline gives CDR1 SGHDN, CDR2 FVKESK. The CDR3 covers 12 residues. This chain's CDR3 is CASSHGLTEAFF. As DNA, the CDR3 is TGTGCCAGCAGCCATGGTTTGACTGAAGCTTTCTTT.

The chain couples TRBV19 to TRBJ2-7, with D perhaps TRBD1 or TRBD2 (5 bases each). The germline V gene has CDR1 LNHDA and CDR2 SQIVND (reference sequence). V lost 8 bases to trimming and J lost 6 bases, with 14 bases between them. This CDR3 has 12 amino acids. CDR3 bases: TGTGCCAGTGGGACGCTCGGGTTCGAGCAGTACTTC. Translated, it gives CASGTLGFEQYF.

The rearrangement joins TRBV5-6 to TRBJ2-1; D call uncertain. V lost 4 bases, J lost 7 bases, and 18 bases lay in between. This CDR3 contains 15 residues. CDR1 and CDR2 (germline): SGHDT, YYEEEE. The CDR3 DNA is TGTGCCAGCAGCAACGGAGAGTCCTACACTAATGAGCAGTTCTTC. This codes for CASSNGESYTNEQFF.

The chain is built from TRBV27 and TRBJ1-5; no definite D call. The CDR3 loop spans 14 amino acids. V was trimmed by 3 bases and J by 6 bases, leaving 12 bases between them. The germline CDR1 and CDR2 sequences are MNHEY and SMNVEV (reference sequence). Here the CDR3 reads CASSFMEGSQPQHF. The CDR3 region has the DNA TGTGCCAGCAGTTTCATGGAGGGCAGTCAGCCCCAGCATTTT.

Concerning this clone itself: The germline gene is not matched at one end of the junction; a read error may be the cause. The chain employs TRBV2 and TRBJ1-4, with a weak D call TRBD1 (5 bases). This CDR3 has 14 residues. Per the germline V gene, CDR1 is SNHLY and CDR2 is FYNNEI. Written as DNA, the CDR3 is TGTGCCAGCAGTGAACAGGGAGTTCGGGAAAAACGGTTTTTT. Translating it yields CASSEQGVREKRFF.

This chain uses TRBV7-2 with TRBJ1-3, with D tentatively TRBD1 (6 bases). V was cut by 5 bases and J by 3 bases, with 11 bases left in between. From germline, CDR1 is SGHTA and CDR2 FQGNSA. This CDR3 has 14 amino acids. Written as DNA, the CDR3 is TGTGCCAGCAGCCATACAGGGAGTGGAAACACCATATATTTT. Its translation: CASSHTGSGNTIYF.

The table lists this clone with a few counts. The chain has TRBV2 and TRBJ2-1; possible D gene TRBD2, 5 bases. The length of the CDR3 is 11 residues. Germline V gene lookup returns CDR1 SNHLY and CDR2 FYNNEI. Between the trimmed V and J ends, which lost 4 bases and 7 bases, there was a span of 5 bases. In DNA form, the CDR3 reads TGTGCCAGCAGTGGGGAGAATGAGCAGTTCTTC. As protein: CASSGENEQFF. The full variable domain, with the rest looked up from reference TRBV2 and TRBJ2-1, is EPEVTQTPSHQVTQMGQEVILRCVPISNHLYFYWYRQILGQKVEFLVSFYNNEISEKSEIFDDQFSVERPDGSNFTLKIRSTKLEDSAMYFCASSGENEQFFGPGTRLTVL.

The sample holds a few counts of this clone. V usage is TRBV7-8 and J usage is TRBJ2-7; D is undetermined. Germline V gene data show CDR1 as SGHVS and CDR2 as FQNEAQ. CDR3 length equals 17 residues. V was trimmed by 1 base and J by 1 base, leaving 17 bases between them. DNA for the CDR3: TGTGCCAGCAGCTTAGAGGCCGCCAGATACAATTCCTACGAGCAGTACTTC. Translation gives CASSLEAARYNSYEQYF.

The chain carries TRBV15 and TRBJ1-2, with D uncertain. Trimming took 2 bases from V and 0 from J, leaving 4 bases between them. Germline V CDR1 and CDR2: LNHNV, YYDKDF (reference sequence). The CDR3 is made up of 13 amino acids. The CDR3 protein is CATSRSSNYGYTF. The CDR3 DNA follows: TGTGCCACCAGCAGAAGCTCTAACTATGGCTACACCTTC. Complete variable domain (other parts from reference TRBV15 and TRBJ1-2): DAMVIQNPRYQVTQFGKPVTLSCSQTLNHNVMYWYQQKSSQAPKLLFHYYDKDFNNEADTPDNFQSRRPNTSFCFLDIRSPGLGDTAMYLCATSRSSNYGYTFGSGTRLTVV.

The V gene is TRBV18, the J gene TRBJ2-1; D may be TRBD1 or TRBD2 (5 bases each). The germline V gene encodes CDR1 KGHSH and CDR2 LQKENI. V gave up 2 bases and J gave up 10 bases, with 12 bases separating them. The CDR3 is 13 residues long. The CDR3 region is CASSPSPGTEQFF. DNA for the CDR3: TGTGCCAGCTCACCAAGTCCCGGGACCGAGCAGTTCTTC. The variable domain in full, completed from reference TRBV18 and TRBJ2-1, reads NAGVMQNPRHLVRRRGQEARLRCSPMKGHSHVYWYRQLPEEGLKFMVYLQKENIIDESGMPKERFSAEFPKEGPSILRIQQVVRGDSAAYFCASSPSPGTEQFFGPGTRLTVL.

This clone occurred a few times. The V call is TRBV7-6, the J call TRBJ1-1; D gene uncertain. CDR1 SGHVS and CDR2 FNYEAQ come from the germline V gene. Trimming removed 5 bases at V and 1 base at J, with 8 bases between. This CDR3 region has 13 residues. The CDR3, as DNA: TGTGCCAGCAGCCGTCAGGAGAACACTGAAGCTTTCTTT. As protein: CASSRQENTEAFF.

The chain recombines TRBV28 with TRBJ1-6, with no clear D. The ends were cut back, 5 bases at V and 15 bases at J, with 14 bases in the middle. This CDR3 is 12 amino acids long. Germline-derived CDR1 and CDR2 are MDHEN and SYDVKM. The CDR3, as DNA: TGTGCCAGCAGTCAGGACTTTTTTGTCCTCCACTTT. Protein: CASSQDFFVLHF.

This clone appeared a few times. The chain uses TRBV11-1 and TRBJ1-1; D gene uncertain. The length of the CDR3 is 12 residues. The germline V gene encodes CDR1 SGHAT and CDR2 FQDESV (reference sequence). Trimming removed 5 bases from V and 3 bases from J, with 7 bases in between. CDR3 DNA sequence: TGTGCCAGCAGCCCGACTTACACTGAAGCTTTCTTT. Encoded protein: CASSPTYTEAFF.

This clone was detected a few times. The sample contains more than one DNA sequence encoding this CDR3. The chain carries TRBV5-1 and TRBJ2-1, with 11 bases lining up with TRBD2. V lost 4 bases to trimming and J lost 5 bases; unmatched junction nucleotides: 5. The CDR3 covers 15 residues. The germline V gene has CDR1 SGHRS and CDR2 YFSETQ. This CDR3 reads CASSTGTSGHNEQFF. DNA for the CDR3: TGCGCCAGCAGCACAGGGACTAGCGGACACAATGAGCAGTTCTTC. Looking up the rest from reference TRBV5-1 and TRBJ2-1 gives the full variable domain: KAGVTQTPRYLIKTRGQQVTLSCSPISGHRSVSWYQQTPGQGLQFLFEYFSETQRNKGNFPGRFSGRQFSNSRSEMNVSTLELGDSALYLCASSTGTSGHNEQFFGPGTRLTVL.

This clone was observed a few times. J is TRBJ1-1 and V is TRBV30; D remains unclear. The CDR3 runs 13 residues. Per germline, CDR1 GTSNPN and CDR2 SVGIG (reference sequence). Trimming left V 2 bases short and J 1 base short, with 8 bases between. The CDR3 loop reads CAWSRQENTEAFF. The CDR3 nucleotides are TGTGCCTGGAGTAGGCAAGAGAACACTGAAGCTTTCTTT.

A few counts support this clone. Germline is not matched at one junction end, which may reflect a read error. The genes are TRBV18 and TRBJ2-5; D is unresolved. The CDR3 has 12 amino acids. CDR1 and CDR2 (germline): KGHSH, LQKENI. The CDR3, as DNA: TGTGCCAGCTCATTTACAAGAGAGACTCAGTACTTC. Protein product: CASSFTRETQYF.

This rearrangement joins TRBV5-1 to TRBJ2-5; tentative D call: TRBD2 (7 bases). This CDR3 contains 15 residues. With 2 bases removed from V and 2 bases from J, the gap between germline ends came to 13 bases. CDR1 is SGHRS, CDR2 YFSETQ, per germline. The CDR3: CASSLAGHLQETQYF. Here the CDR3 DNA reads TGCGCCAGCAGCTTAGCGGGACATTTACAAGAGACCCAGTACTTC. The variable domain in full, completed from reference TRBV5-1 and TRBJ2-5, reads KAGVTQTPRYLIKTRGQQVTLSCSPISGHRSVSWYQQTPGQGLQFLFEYFSETQRNKGNFPGRFSGRQFSNSRSEMNVSTLELGDSALYLCASSLAGHLQETQYFGPGTRLLVL.

This clone was counted between two and nine times. This chain joins TRBV27 and TRBJ2-7, with 15 positions matching TRBD2. The CDR3 extends over 16 amino acids. The junction had 7 bases not matched to a gene; V was cut back by 4 bases and J by 6 bases. The germline CDR1 and CDR2 sequences are MNHEY and SMNVEV (reference sequence). The CDR3 protein is CASSYGLAGGPSEQYF. The CDR3 nucleotides are TGTGCCAGCAGTTACGGACTAGCGGGAGGGCCCTCCGAGCAGTACTTC.

This clone has a handful of counts. The V gene is TRBV7-9, the J gene TRBJ2-3, with TRBD2 matching over 7 bases. Looked up from germline, CDR1 is SEHNR and CDR2 is FQNEAQ (reference sequence). The CDR3 totals 17 residues. Germline trimming cut 1 base from V and 1 base from J; bases unmatched to any gene: 8. In DNA form, the CDR3 reads TGTGCCAGCAGCTTAGGTCTGGGCAGCGGGGGCACAGATACGCAGTATTTT. It is translated as CASSLGLGSGGTDTQYF.

This clone was counted a few times. The V gene is TRBV19, the J gene TRBJ2-1; TRBD2 matches 10 bases. J was trimmed by 6 bases and V by 3 bases; bases with no gene match: 8. This CDR3 comprises 16 residues. Germline assignment: CDR1 LNHDA and CDR2 SQIVND (reference sequence). CDR3 DNA sequence: TGTGCCAGTAGTATTGGTAGACTAGCGGGCCGCAATGAGCAGTTCTTC. Translation gives CASSIGRLAGRNEQFF.